A selection of T cell receptor beta chains follows, all from one sample in a study of T cells after yellow fever vaccination. One entry per CDR3 protein, called by TCRdb with MiXCR from the 5' RACE reads. The repertoire holds 300,000 to 400,000 distinct CDR3 sequences, about 10% seen once, with approximately 3% in the top ten. This specimen was CD4+ T cells sorted from PBMCs, taken 45 days after the yellow fever booster vaccination. The receptors here all came from a man between 18 and 29 years old who received the YFV17D yellow fever vaccine. The CDR3 runs from the conserved cysteine through the conserved F or W. Fields, in order: clone size, J gene, V gene, D gene, CDR3 protein, CDR3 DNA. A D gene is named only where the DNA matches it firmly. Some rows mark clone size as missing; the rest say once, few, many or name a class of expanded clone.

. TRBJ2-6 TRBV4-3 . CASSLAGTWVLTF TGCGCCAGCAGCTTGGCAGGGACGTGGGTCCTGACTTTC
few TRBJ1-2 TRBV19 TRBD1 CASSRGQGNGYTF TGTGCCAGTAGTAGGGGACAGGGCAATGGCTACACCTTC
. TRBJ2-5 TRBV6-2/TRBV6-3 TRBD2 CASSYSPRSGGGQETQYF TGTGCCAGCAGTTACTCCCCCCGTAGCGGGGGTGGACAAGAGACCCAGTACTTC
few TRBJ1-2 TRBV5-1 . CASSFEAEYGYTF TGCGCCAGCAGCTTCGAGGCAGAGTATGGCTACACCTTC
few TRBJ2-7 TRBV29-1 TRBD1 CSFGQGDSAQYF TGCAGCTTTGGACAGGGGGATTCAGCGCAGTACTTC
. TRBJ2-1 TRBV24-1 . CATSDPVGPQGEQFF TGTGCCACCAGTGACCCCGTAGGGCCCCAAGGGGAGCAGTTCTTC
. TRBJ2-3 TRBV6-2/TRBV6-3 . CASSYPQGKDRTDTQYF TGTGCCAGCAGTTACCCCCAGGGGAAGGATAGGACAGATACGCAGTATTTT
. TRBJ2-4 TRBV3-2 . CASSQDLGGHKNIQYF TGTGCCAGCAGCCAAGATTTAGGGGGGCACAAAAACATTCAGTACTTC
. TRBJ2-2 TRBV3-1 TRBD2 CASSPGLAGDTGELFF TGTGCCAGCAGCCCGGGACTAGCGGGGGACACCGGGGAGCTGTTTTTT
. TRBJ2-5 TRBV4-2 TRBD1 CASSQERSLGTGRIQETQYF TGTGCCAGCAGCCAAGAAAGGAGTTTAGGGACAGGGAGGATACAAGAGACCCAGTACTTC
. TRBJ2-2 TRBV7-2 TRBD1 CASTYGTGATGELFF TGTGCCAGCACCTACGGGACAGGGGCAACCGGGGAGCTGTTTTTT
. TRBJ2-5 TRBV6-1 TRBD1 CASMRQGVGETQYF TGTGCCAGCATGAGACAGGGGGTTGGTGAGACCCAGTACTTC
. TRBJ1-1 TRBV7-3 . CASSITGPGTEAFF TGTGCCAGCAGCATAACAGGGCCAGGTACTGAAGCTTTCTTT
few TRBJ2-5 TRBV6-5 . CASRAGNQETQYF TGTGCCAGCAGGGCCGGAAACCAAGAGACCCAGTACTTC
. TRBJ1-2 TRBV6-5 TRBD1 CASSLYRGIGAGYTF TGTGCCAGCAGTCTTTACAGGGGGATTGGCGCTGGCTACACCTTC
. TRBJ1-6 TRBV7-2 TRBD1 CASSNDRGHNSPLHF TGTGCCAGCAGCAACGACAGGGGGCATAATTCACCCCTCCACTTT
. TRBJ1-2 TRBV4-3 . CASSQYSSTAYGYTF TGCGCCAGCAGCCAATACAGCTCGACGGCCTATGGCTACACCTTC
many TRBJ2-5 TRBV3-1 . CASSQEIGSQETQYF TGTGCCAGCAGCCAAGAAATAGGCAGCCAAGAGACCCAGTACTTC
. TRBJ1-2 TRBV6-6 . CASSYPGVGKINYGYTF TGTGCCAGCAGTTACCCCGGTGTGGGGAAGATTAACTATGGCTACACCTTC
many TRBJ2-5 TRBV7-2 . CASSFRTTSSWETQYF TGTGCCAGCAGCTTCCGAACGACTAGTAGTTGGGAGACCCAGTACTTC
. TRBJ1-2 TRBV7-2 . CASSLWRDYGYTF TGTGCCAGCAGCTTATGGAGAGACTATGGCTACACCTTC
. TRBJ2-1 TRBV27 TRBD2 CASSFVAGGYNEQFF TGTGCCAGCAGTTTCGTAGCGGGGGGTTACAATGAGCAGTTCTTC
. TRBJ1-2 TRBV5-1 TRBD1 CASAPGGGVRGYTF TGCGCCAGCGCCCCAGGGGGCGGAGTGCGAGGCTACACCTTC
many TRBJ2-7 TRBV6-5 . CASSYSIDAGAPYEQYF TGTGCCAGCAGTTACTCGATAGACGCAGGGGCCCCCTACGAGCAGTACTTC
many TRBJ2-3 TRBV9 . CASSDSVFGDTQYF TGTGCCAGCAGCGATTCGGTCTTTGGAGATACGCAGTATTTT
. TRBJ2-3 TRBV4-1 . CASSQPPRATTDTQYF TGCGCCAGCAGCCAACCGCCCCGGGCAACCACAGATACGCAGTATTTT
. TRBJ1-5 TRBV12-3/TRBV12-4 TRBD1 CASRRTGAFNQPQHF TGTGCCAGCAGAAGGACAGGGGCCTTCAATCAGCCCCAGCATTTT
. TRBJ1-1 TRBV7-2 . CASSQRLDTEAFF TGTGCCAGCAGCCAAAGATTAGACACTGAAGCTTTCTTT
many TRBJ2-7 TRBV4-1 TRBD2 CASSRDRTSGGVEQYF TGCGCCAGCAGCCGCGACCGGACTAGCGGGGGGGTCGAGCAGTACTTC
. TRBJ2-3 TRBV4-2 TRBD2 CASSQSGLAGGGDTQYF TGTGCCAGCAGCCAATCCGGACTAGCGGGGGGCGGAGATACGCAGTATTTT
many TRBJ2-3 TRBV6-6 . CATSGSQVTDTQYF TGTGCCACGTCGGGGAGCCAAGTCACAGATACGCAGTATTTT
. TRBJ1-3 TRBV7-9 . CASSPGRAWRETAIYF TGTGCCAGCAGCCCCGGACGGGCGTGGAGGGAAACGGCCATATATTTT
. TRBJ2-4 TRBV6-5 . CASSSRGRGDIQYF TGTGCCAGCAGTTCGAGGGGTAGAGGGGACATTCAGTACTTC
few TRBJ2-3 TRBV3-1 . CASRHTRGGAYNTQYF TGTGCCAGCAGGCACACAAGAGGGGGAGCGTACAATACGCAGTATTTT
. TRBJ2-2 TRBV12-3/TRBV12-4 TRBD1 CATRTGTGFTGELFF TGTGCCACCAGAACCGGGACAGGGTTCACCGGGGAGCTGTTTTTT
. TRBJ2-3 TRBV23-1 . CASSHHAPSTGARGFQHGTDTQYF TGCGCCAGCAGTCACCACGCCCCGTCTACAGGGGCCCGGGGGTTCCAGCACGGCACAGATACGCAGTATTTT
few TRBJ2-5 TRBV5-4 TRBD1 CASSHYPGTGGETQYF TGTGCCAGCAGCCATTACCCCGGGACAGGGGGAGAGACCCAGTACTTC
many TRBJ2-1 TRBV25-1 . CASSEPRRGEQFF TGTGCCAGCAGTGAACCCCGTCGTGGGGAGCAGTTCTTC
. TRBJ1-2 TRBV3-1 TRBD1 CASSHHGTGNNYGYTF TGTGCCAGCAGCCACCACGGGACAGGGAATAACTATGGCTACACCTTC
many TRBJ2-7 TRBV7-7 . CASSLGPANEQYF TGTGCCAGCAGCTTGGGACCCGCCAACGAGCAGTACTTC
few TRBJ2-4 TRBV6-2/TRBV6-3 TRBD1 CASSYRGQGAPNIQYF TGTGCCAGCAGTTACCGGGGACAGGGGGCTCCAAACATTCAGTACTTC
few TRBJ2-5 TRBV19 . CASSIQGSWETQYF TGTGCCAGTAGTATCCAGGGATCATGGGAGACCCAGTACTTC
few TRBJ2-3 TRBV7-3 . CASSLGAGVDTDTQYF TGTGCCAGCAGCTTAGGGGCTGGGGTTGACACAGATACGCAGTATTTT
few TRBJ1-2 TRBV20-1 . CSATGHGGYGYTF TGCAGTGCCACAGGGCATGGAGGCTATGGCTACACCTTC
few TRBJ2-1 TRBV5-1 TRBD2 CASSAPGGGYNEQFF TGCGCCAGCAGCGCCCCGGGGGGGGGCTATAATGAGCAGTTCTTC
. TRBJ2-2 TRBV11-2 TRBD1 CASSRNQGAGELFF TGTGCCAGCAGCCGAAATCAGGGGGCCGGGGAGCTGTTTTTT
. TRBJ1-1 TRBV20-1 . CSAPIPGRGTEAFF TGCAGTGCTCCCATCCCAGGGAGGGGCACTGAAGCTTTCTTT
. TRBJ2-1 TRBV28 . CASEGLNEQFF TGTGCCAGCGAGGGACTCAATGAGCAGTTCTTC